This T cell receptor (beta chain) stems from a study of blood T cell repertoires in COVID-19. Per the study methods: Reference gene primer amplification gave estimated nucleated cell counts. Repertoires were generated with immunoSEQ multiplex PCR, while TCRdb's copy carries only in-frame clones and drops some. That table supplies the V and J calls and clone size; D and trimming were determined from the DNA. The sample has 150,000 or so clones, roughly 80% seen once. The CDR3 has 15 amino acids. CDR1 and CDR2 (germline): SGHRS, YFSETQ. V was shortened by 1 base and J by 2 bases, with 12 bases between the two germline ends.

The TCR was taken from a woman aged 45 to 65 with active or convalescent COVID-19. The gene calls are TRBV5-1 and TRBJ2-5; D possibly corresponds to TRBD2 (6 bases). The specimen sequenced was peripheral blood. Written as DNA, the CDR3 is TGCGCCAGCAGCTTGTCGCCGGGGACTCAAGAGACCCAGTACTTC. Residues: CASSLSPGTQETQYF.